This TCR beta chain stems from a study of shared clonotypes between healthy human individuals. Whole-study findings and limits: In contrast to clonotypes shared by all four donors, non-shared clonotypes had lower generation probabilities. Naive subsets generally had larger estimated richness than memory subsets.

The table lists this clone with a count of one. The antigen is unknown. Within the sample, other DNA sequences also encode this same CDR3. Using immunoSEQ multiplex PCR, the repertoire was profiled, and TCRdb retains in-frame clones only, with some absent. The data show roughly 2.6 million clones, with around nine tenths seen just once and 0.11% to 0.15% held by the top ten. The CDR3 runs 14 residues. Trimming removed 6 bases from V and 0 bases from J; junction bases left unmatched: 4. In germline, CDR1 is KGHSH, CDR2 LQKENI. The chain couples TRBV18 to TRBJ2-7, with 8 bases lining up with TRBD2. Sequenced: naive CD4+ T cells sorted from blood. Subset in this sample: CD45RA+ positively selected. This TCR came from a man between 18 and 29 years old in good health. The CDR3 nucleotides read TGTGCCAGCTCGCCCGGGACTAGCTCCTACGAGCAGTACTTC. The encoded protein is CASSPGTSSYEQYF.